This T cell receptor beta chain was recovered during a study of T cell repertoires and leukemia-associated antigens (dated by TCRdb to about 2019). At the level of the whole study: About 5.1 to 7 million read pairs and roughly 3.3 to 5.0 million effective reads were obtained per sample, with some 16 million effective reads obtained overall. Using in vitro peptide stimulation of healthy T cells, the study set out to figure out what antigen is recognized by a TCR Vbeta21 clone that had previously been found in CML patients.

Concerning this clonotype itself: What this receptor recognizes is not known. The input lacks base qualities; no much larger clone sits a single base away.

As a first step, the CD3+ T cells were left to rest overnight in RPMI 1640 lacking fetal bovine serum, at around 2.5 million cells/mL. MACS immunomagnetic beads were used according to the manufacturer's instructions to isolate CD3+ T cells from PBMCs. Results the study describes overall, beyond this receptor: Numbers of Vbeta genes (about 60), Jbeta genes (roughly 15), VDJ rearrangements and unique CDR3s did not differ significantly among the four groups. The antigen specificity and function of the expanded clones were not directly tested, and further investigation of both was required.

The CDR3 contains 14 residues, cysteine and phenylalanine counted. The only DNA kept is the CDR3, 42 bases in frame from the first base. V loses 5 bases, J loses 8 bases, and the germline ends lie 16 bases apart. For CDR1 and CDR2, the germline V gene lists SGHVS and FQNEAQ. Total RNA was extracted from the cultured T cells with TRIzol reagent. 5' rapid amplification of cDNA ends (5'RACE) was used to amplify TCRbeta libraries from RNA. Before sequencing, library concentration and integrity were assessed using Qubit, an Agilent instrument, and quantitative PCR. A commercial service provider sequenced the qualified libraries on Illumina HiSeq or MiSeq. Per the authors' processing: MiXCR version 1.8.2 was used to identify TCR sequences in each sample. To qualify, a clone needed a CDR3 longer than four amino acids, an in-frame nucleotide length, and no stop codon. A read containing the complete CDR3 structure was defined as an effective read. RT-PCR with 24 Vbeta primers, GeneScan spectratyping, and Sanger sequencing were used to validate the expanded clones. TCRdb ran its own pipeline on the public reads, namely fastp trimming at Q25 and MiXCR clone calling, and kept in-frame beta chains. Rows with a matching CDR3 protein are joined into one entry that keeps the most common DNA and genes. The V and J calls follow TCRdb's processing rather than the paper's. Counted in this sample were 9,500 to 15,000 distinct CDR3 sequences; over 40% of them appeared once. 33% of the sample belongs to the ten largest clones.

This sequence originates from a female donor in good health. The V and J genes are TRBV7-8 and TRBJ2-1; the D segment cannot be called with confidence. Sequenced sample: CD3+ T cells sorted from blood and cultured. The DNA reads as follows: TGTGCCAGCAGCCCACCTGTCCGCGAGCATGAGCAGTTCTTC. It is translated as CASSPPVREHEQFF.